A selection of T cell receptor beta chains follows, all from one sample in a study of human thymus T cells. The repertoire was sequenced with immunoSEQ multiplex PCR; TCRdb's copy has only in-frame clones and lacks some. The sample lists tens of thousands of clones; just over 95% were seen once. The specimen sequenced was thymus tissue. These receptors originate from a boy younger than two with a congenital heart defect but otherwise immunologically healthy. The CDR3 runs from the conserved cysteine through the conserved F or W. The D gene is left open where the match is weak. A row's size may be missing; if present it is once, few, many or a size class.

len: 17
v_gene: TRBV25-1
d_gene: TRBD1
abundance: -
j_gene: TRBJ1-2
CDR3aa: CASSGALQGGADYGYTF
CDR3nt: TGTGCCAGCAGTGGAGCGCTCCAAGGGGGCGCAGACTATGGCTACACCTTC

len: 16
v_gene: TRBV5-8
d_gene: -
abundance: -
j_gene: TRBJ1-1
CDR3aa: CASSLPCGMSNTEAFF
CDR3nt: TGTGCCAGCAGCTTACCGTGTGGGATGTCGAACACTGAAGCTTTCTTT

len: 17
v_gene: TRBV27
d_gene: TRBD1
abundance: -
j_gene: TRBJ1-2
CDR3aa: CASSPLKPGQGNYGYTF
CDR3nt: TGTGCCAGCAGTCCGCTGAAGCCGGGACAGGGAAACTATGGCTACACCTTC

len: 17
v_gene: TRBV28
d_gene: -
abundance: -
j_gene: TRBJ1-4
CDR3aa: CASRYQAGPPTDEKLFF
CDR3nt: TGTGCCAGCAGATACCAAGCCGGCCCTCCGACAGATGAAAAACTGTTTTTT

len: 14
v_gene: TRBV7-8
d_gene: -
abundance: -
j_gene: TRBJ2-3
CDR3aa: CASSPGPAGDTQYF
CDR3nt: TGTGCCAGCAGCCCTGGACCTGCCGGAGATACGCAGTATTTT

len: 16
v_gene: TRBV6-5
d_gene: -
abundance: -
j_gene: TRBJ2-6
CDR3aa: CASSSSRTGGANVLTF
CDR3nt: TGTGCCAGCAGTTCCTCCCGAACGGGAGGGGCCAACGTCCTGACTTTC

len: 16
v_gene: TRBV11-2
d_gene: -
abundance: -
j_gene: TRBJ2-7
CDR3aa: CASSLGQRDPSYEQYF
CDR3nt: TGTGCCAGCAGCTTAGGACAGAGGGACCCATCCTACGAGCAGTACTTC

len: 14
v_gene: TRBV2
d_gene: -
abundance: -
j_gene: TRBJ2-7
CDR3aa: CASSERFVFCEQYF
CDR3nt: TGTGCCAGCAGTGAAAGGTTTGTCTTCTGCGAGCAGTACTTC

len: 15
v_gene: TRBV11-3
d_gene: TRBD1
abundance: -
j_gene: TRBJ1-2
CDR3aa: CASSPAPTGRWGYTF
CDR3nt: TGTGCCAGCAGCCCCGCCCCGACAGGGCGATGGGGCTACACCTTC

len: 16
v_gene: TRBV27
d_gene: TRBD2
abundance: -
j_gene: TRBJ2-2
CDR3aa: CASSFGLAVNTGELFF
CDR3nt: TGTGCCAGCAGTTTTGGGCTAGCGGTAAACACCGGGGAGCTGTTTTTT

len: 11
v_gene: TRBV5-4
d_gene: -
abundance: few
j_gene: TRBJ1-1
CDR3aa: CASSHGREAFF
CDR3nt: TGTGCCAGCAGCCATGGCAGGGAAGCTTTCTTT

len: 14
v_gene: TRBV7-2
d_gene: -
abundance: -
j_gene: TRBJ1-5
CDR3aa: CASSDKDSNQPQHF
CDR3nt: TGTGCCAGCAGCGATAAAGATAGCAATCAGCCCCAGCATTTT

len: 15
v_gene: TRBV28
d_gene: -
abundance: -
j_gene: TRBJ2-7
CDR3aa: CASQIGGRPVHEQYF
CDR3nt: TGTGCCAGCCAGATTGGGGGCCGGCCCGTCCACGAGCAGTACTTC

len: 11
v_gene: TRBV20-1
d_gene: -
abundance: -
j_gene: TRBJ2-7
CDR3aa: CSAPTAYEQYF
CDR3nt: TGCAGTGCTCCCACCGCCTACGAGCAGTACTTC

len: 16
v_gene: TRBV11-2
d_gene: -
abundance: -
j_gene: TRBJ2-1
CDR3aa: CASSSGDSSWNNEQFF
CDR3nt: TGTGCCAGCAGCTCGGGAGACTCGTCGTGGAACAATGAGCAGTTCTTC

len: 16
v_gene: TRBV18
d_gene: -
abundance: -
j_gene: TRBJ2-1
CDR3aa: CASSSELTLLYNEQFF
CDR3nt: TGTGCCAGCTCATCAGAGTTGACACTCCTCTACAATGAGCAGTTCTTC

len: 13
v_gene: TRBV29-1
d_gene: -
abundance: -
j_gene: TRBJ2-5
CDR3aa: CSAYPAGQETQYF
CDR3nt: TGCAGCGCATACCCCGCGGGCCAAGAGACCCAGTACTTC

len: 17
v_gene: TRBV6-4
d_gene: TRBD1
abundance: -
j_gene: TRBJ1-2
CDR3aa: CASSEIHRDRGGYGYTF
CDR3nt: TGTGCCAGCAGTGAGATCCACCGGGACAGGGGTGGCTATGGCTACACCTTC

len: 16
v_gene: TRBV6-6
d_gene: -
abundance: -
j_gene: TRBJ2-5
CDR3aa: CASSYTRDFSQETQYF
CDR3nt: TGTGCCAGCAGTTACACCCGGGACTTCAGCCAAGAGACCCAGTACTTC

len: 12
v_gene: TRBV29-1
d_gene: -
abundance: once
j_gene: TRBJ2-7
CDR3aa: CSVEDSSYEQYF
CDR3nt: TGCAGCGTTGAAGACAGCTCCTACGAGCAGTACTTC

len: 16
v_gene: TRBV10-2
d_gene: TRBD1
abundance: -
j_gene: TRBJ2-1
CDR3aa: CASSVGGQGTYNEQFF
CDR3nt: TGCGCCAGCAGTGTGGGAGGACAGGGTACCTACAATGAGCAGTTCTTC

len: 18
v_gene: TRBV7-2
d_gene: TRBD1
abundance: -
j_gene: TRBJ2-4
CDR3aa: CASSLEGGQGDAKNIQYF
CDR3nt: TGTGCCAGCAGCTTAGAAGGAGGACAGGGGGACGCCAAAAACATTCAGTACTTC

len: 18
v_gene: TRBV25-1
d_gene: -
abundance: -
j_gene: TRBJ1-4
CDR3aa: CASRESPGPAGCNEKLFF
CDR3nt: TGTGCCAGCAGGGAGTCTCCAGGCCCGGCGGGTTGTAATGAAAAACTGTTTTTT

len: 13
v_gene: TRBV5-6
d_gene: TRBD1
abundance: -
j_gene: TRBJ2-7
CDR3aa: CASSRTGLNEQYF
CDR3nt: TGTGCCAGCAGCCGGACAGGGCTGAACGAGCAGTACTTC

len: 16
v_gene: TRBV6-6
d_gene: -
abundance: -
j_gene: TRBJ2-1
CDR3aa: CASSYPGGVSYNEQFF
CDR3nt: TGTGCCAGCAGTTACCCGGGCGGGGTCTCCTACAATGAGCAGTTCTTC

len: 22
v_gene: TRBV10-3
d_gene: TRBD2
abundance: -
j_gene: TRBJ2-6
CDR3aa: CAISSSGGGIPSPRSGANVLTF
CDR3nt: TGTGCCATCAGTTCAAGCGGCGGGGGGATCCCTAGTCCCCGTTCTGGGGCCAACGTCCTGACTTTC

len: 13
v_gene: TRBV7-6
d_gene: -
abundance: once
j_gene: TRBJ2-1
CDR3aa: CASSSTSIHEQFF
CDR3nt: TGTGCCAGCAGCTCAACTAGTATCCATGAGCAGTTCTTC

len: 18
v_gene: TRBV29-1
d_gene: TRBD2
abundance: -
j_gene: TRBJ2-3
CDR3aa: CSVDLSGTSGGYTDTQYF
CDR3nt: TGCAGCGTTGACCTCTCCGGGACTAGCGGGGGGTACACAGATACGCAGTATTTT

len: 16
v_gene: TRBV14
d_gene: -
abundance: -
j_gene: TRBJ1-1
CDR3aa: CASSDRKGLKFEKAFF
CDR3nt: TGTGCCAGCAGCGACCGTAAGGGGTTGAAGTTCGAGAAAGCTTTCTTT

len: 15
v_gene: TRBV19
d_gene: TRBD2
abundance: -
j_gene: TRBJ2-7
CDR3aa: CASIGLRGGTYEQYF
CDR3nt: TGTGCCAGTATCGGTCTTCGCGGGGGGACTTACGAGCAGTACTTC

len: 19
v_gene: TRBV7-9
d_gene: TRBD2
abundance: -
j_gene: TRBJ2-1
CDR3aa: CASSLGTSGVISSYNEQFF
CDR3nt: TGTGCCAGCAGCTTAGGGACTAGCGGGGTAATTAGCTCCTACAATGAGCAGTTCTTC

len: 15
v_gene: TRBV4-1
d_gene: -
abundance: -
j_gene: TRBJ2-5
CDR3aa: CASSQGDVVGGTQYF
CDR3nt: TGCGCCAGCAGCCAAGGTGATGTCGTGGGGGGGACCCAGTACTTC

len: 12
v_gene: TRBV11-2
d_gene: -
abundance: -
j_gene: TRBJ2-7
CDR3aa: CASSLDATKQYF
CDR3nt: TGTGCCAGCAGCTTAGATGCGACCAAGCAGTACTTC

len: 13
v_gene: TRBV7-9
d_gene: -
abundance: -
j_gene: TRBJ2-1
CDR3aa: CASGKGNPHEQFF
CDR3nt: TGTGCCAGCGGTAAGGGGAACCCCCATGAGCAGTTCTTC

len: 17
v_gene: TRBV11-2
d_gene: TRBD2
abundance: once
j_gene: TRBJ2-7
CDR3aa: CASSVVTSGSGVYEQYF
CDR3nt: TGTGCCAGCAGCGTAGTGACTAGCGGGAGTGGGGTTTACGAGCAGTACTTC

len: 16
v_gene: TRBV1
d_gene: -
abundance: -
j_gene: TRBJ2-5
CDR3aa: CTSSQEGGREEETQYF
CDR3nt: TGCACCAGCAGCCAAGAGGGGGGGCGGGAGGAAGAGACCCAGTACTTC

len: 16
v_gene: TRBV19
d_gene: TRBD1
abundance: once
j_gene: TRBJ2-3
CDR3aa: CASSTGQVAITDTQYF
CDR3nt: TGTGCCAGTAGTACCGGACAGGTGGCCATAACAGATACGCAGTATTTT

len: 19
v_gene: TRBV7-6
d_gene: -
abundance: -
j_gene: TRBJ1-6
CDR3aa: CASSPHGTTWGSYNSPLHF
CDR3nt: TGTGCCAGCAGCCCCCACGGGACAACTTGGGGCTCCTATAATTCACCCCTCCACTTT

len: 10
v_gene: TRBV4-1
d_gene: -
abundance: -
j_gene: TRBJ1-4
CDR3aa: CASAKEKLFF
CDR3nt: TGCGCCAGCGCCAAAGAAAAACTGTTTTTT

len: 15
v_gene: TRBV6-6
d_gene: TRBD1
abundance: -
j_gene: TRBJ1-5
CDR3aa: CASSGDRDSNQPQHF
CDR3nt: TGTGCCAGCAGTGGGGACAGGGATAGCAATCAGCCCCAGCATTTT

len: 18
v_gene: TRBV14
d_gene: TRBD1
abundance: -
j_gene: TRBJ1-1
CDR3aa: CASSQGTGLHGGNTEAFF
CDR3nt: TGTGCCAGCAGCCAAGGGACAGGGTTACATGGGGGGAACACTGAAGCTTTCTTT

len: 14
v_gene: TRBV9
d_gene: -
abundance: once
j_gene: TRBJ1-1
CDR3aa: CASSVVADNTEAFF
CDR3nt: TGTGCCAGCAGCGTAGTGGCCGACAACACTGAAGCTTTCTTT

len: 13
v_gene: TRBV9
d_gene: -
abundance: -
j_gene: TRBJ2-1
CDR3aa: CASSVVDDNEQFF
CDR3nt: TGTGCCAGCAGCGTAGTAGATGATAATGAGCAGTTCTTC

len: 14
v_gene: TRBV6-6
d_gene: -
abundance: -
j_gene: TRBJ2-1
CDR3aa: CASKSRLQGYEQFF
CDR3nt: TGTGCCAGCAAGTCCCGGTTACAGGGATATGAGCAGTTCTTC

len: 17
v_gene: TRBV4-1
d_gene: TRBD2
abundance: -
j_gene: TRBJ2-7
CDR3aa: CASSQVGLAGSSYEQYF
CDR3nt: TGCGCCAGCAGCCAGGTGGGACTAGCGGGGTCGTCCTACGAGCAGTACTTC

len: 15
v_gene: TRBV29-1
d_gene: TRBD1
abundance: -
j_gene: TRBJ2-7
CDR3aa: CSVDVKGGLFYEQYF
CDR3nt: TGCAGCGTTGATGTTAAAGGGGGCTTGTTTTACGAGCAGTACTTC

len: 14
v_gene: TRBV18
d_gene: -
abundance: -
j_gene: TRBJ2-1
CDR3aa: CASSPGGVYNEQFF
CDR3nt: TGTGCCAGCTCACCGGGGGGCGTTTACAATGAGCAGTTCTTC

len: 18
v_gene: TRBV11-2
d_gene: TRBD1
abundance: once
j_gene: TRBJ2-3
CDR3aa: CASSLPPGQGRVGDTQYF
CDR3nt: TGTGCCAGCAGCTTACCCCCGGGACAGGGGAGGGTAGGTGATACGCAGTATTTT

len: 16
v_gene: TRBV9
d_gene: -
abundance: -
j_gene: TRBJ2-5
CDR3aa: CASSVARGILGETQYF
CDR3nt: TGTGCCAGCAGCGTAGCGAGGGGGATTTTAGGAGAGACCCAGTACTTC

len: 18
v_gene: TRBV7-8
d_gene: TRBD2
abundance: -
j_gene: TRBJ2-3
CDR3aa: CASSVSPGLAGGGDTQYF
CDR3nt: TGTGCCAGCAGCGTTTCCCCGGGACTAGCGGGAGGAGGAGATACGCAGTATTTT

len: 15
v_gene: TRBV11-2
d_gene: -
abundance: once
j_gene: TRBJ1-1
CDR3aa: CASSFPDTLNTEAFF
CDR3nt: TGTGCCAGCAGCTTTCCGGACACTTTGAACACTGAAGCTTTCTTT

len: 16
v_gene: TRBV19
d_gene: TRBD2
abundance: -
j_gene: TRBJ2-2
CDR3aa: CASRHSGRSGTGELFF
CDR3nt: TGTGCCAGTAGGCATAGCGGGAGATCGGGCACCGGGGAGCTGTTTTTT

len: 15
v_gene: TRBV28
d_gene: TRBD2
abundance: -
j_gene: TRBJ2-5
CDR3aa: CASSGGVTRLRTQYF
CDR3nt: TGTGCCAGCAGTGGGGGGGTCACTCGGTTGCGGACCCAGTACTTC

len: 15
v_gene: TRBV27
d_gene: TRBD1
abundance: once
j_gene: TRBJ1-6
CDR3aa: CASRKLGTANSPLHF
CDR3nt: TGTGCCAGCAGGAAACTGGGGACAGCAAATTCACCCCTCCACTTT